These 10 T cell receptor beta chains share one sample of origin, sequenced in a study of tumor-infiltrating lymphocytes in primary liver carcinoma. Both RNA and DNA were isolated together from around 20-30 mg of bulk tissue that had not been sorted. Total RNA (around 500 ng) served as template for TCR beta cDNA synthesis primed by a constant-region primer. The TCR beta library was amplified through three nested multiplex PCR rounds in a modified ARM-PCR procedure. Forward primers for TRBV1-TRBV30 and a C-beta reverse primer served the first two PCR rounds, at roughly 10 cycles each. TCRdb used MiXCR to reprocess the multiplex PCR reads, holding one entry per CDR3 protein. The sample lists around 120,000 distinct CDR3 sequences; about 68% were seen once. The specimen was liver tumor tissue from sampling region 1. Subset defined: tumor region T1, superior pole. The source of these receptors is a woman aged 60-75 years with primary liver carcinoma and hepatitis B virus infection.

To note about this clonotype: Possible read error: a much larger clone is one base away. A read error is likely, as this CDR3 ends without the conserved phenylalanine or tryptophan. In DNA, the CDR3 is TGTGCCAGCACCTCACGGGTGGACACTGAAGCTTTCTAT. Its translation is CASTSRVDTEAFY. The chain employs TRBV6-1 and TRBJ1-1; D is undetermined. CDR1 and CDR2 from the germline V gene are MNHNS and SASEGT. V gave up 7 bases and J gave up 3 bases, with 12 bases separating them. The CDR3 is 13 residues long.

The chain combines TRBV30 with TRBJ2-7, with D possibly TRBD2 on 5 matching bases. This CDR3 has 14 residues. The germline CDR1 and CDR2 sequences are GTSNPN and SVGIG (reference sequence). The V and J ends lost 2 bases and 12 bases respectively, with 23 bases between them. The CDR3 nucleotides read TGTGCCTGGAGTACAAACTTTGGAGCGGTAAAGGTGTACTTC. Translating it yields CAWSTNFGAVKVYF.

Concerning this clonotype itself: This may come from a read error, since a much larger clone is one base off. This chain links TRBV29-1 with TRBJ2-2; D gene uncertain. Germline V gene lookup returns CDR1 SQVTM and CDR2 ANQGSEA. The CDR3 consists of 11 residues. Deletions cut 5 bases from V and 8 bases from J, with 9 bases between. As DNA, the CDR3 is TGCAGCGTTCTGCCCGTTGGGGAGCTGTTTTTT. This gives the protein CSVLPVGELFF.

In the case of this clonotype: One end of the junction varies from germline; a read error may be responsible. The J gene is TRBJ2-7, the V gene TRBV11-2; 7 bases agree with TRBD2. The CDR3 runs 14 residues. Germline CDR1 SGHAT, CDR2 FQNNGV. The CDR3 reads CTSSRLADSYEQYF. CDR3 DNA: TGTACCAGCAGTCGGCTAGCGGACTCCTACGAACAGTACTTC.

A note on this clonotype: A read error is likely, as this CDR3 ends without the conserved phenylalanine or tryptophan. The rearrangement uses TRBV11-2 and TRBJ1-6; no reliable D call. This CDR3 has 13 residues. From germline, CDR1 is SGHAT and CDR2 FQNNGV. The V gene lost 0 bases and the J gene lost 10 bases, with 7 bases spanning the gap. The CDR3 nucleotides read TGTGCCAGCAGCTTAGATCCGGTCTCACCCCTCCACTAT. This sequence encodes CASSLDPVSPLHY.

This clonotype occurred a few times. The genes are TRBV12-3 or TRBV12-4 and TRBJ1-2; TRBD1 might be the D (6 bases). The V end was cut by 6 bases, the J end by 11 bases, with 19 bases between. CDR3 length: 13 amino acids. The CDR3 loop reads CASSHVRGLGYTF. CDR3 nucleotides: TGTGCCAGCAGCCACGTCAGGGGCCTGGGGTACACCTTC.

This clonotype was detected only a few times. V is TRBV28 and J is TRBJ2-1; 9 bases align to TRBD1. V was clipped by 7 bases and J by 4 bases; unmatched bases: 14. The CDR3 loop spans 17 amino acids. Looked up from germline, CDR1 is MDHEN and CDR2 is SYDVKM. CDR3 amino acids: CASTSPLPGQGYNEQFF. CDR3 bases: TGTGCCAGCACTTCGCCGTTGCCGGGACAGGGATACAATGAGCAGTTCTTC.

This clonotype has at least ten counts. J is TRBJ2-7 and V is TRBV12-5; D may be TRBD1 or TRBD2 (5 bases each). Germline-derived CDR1 and CDR2 are LGHNT and FRNRAP. V shed 2 bases and J shed 6 bases, with 14 bases lying between them. The CDR3 is 14 amino acids. CDR3: CASGLSREQREQYF. DNA of the CDR3: TGTGCTAGTGGTTTGTCCAGGGAGCAACGCGAGCAGTACTTC. Complete variable domain (other parts from reference TRBV12-5 and TRBJ2-7): DARVTQTPRHKVTEMGQEVTMRCQPILGHNTVFWYRQTMMQGLELLAYFRNRAPLDDSGMPKDRFSAEMPDATLATLKIQPSEPRDSAVYFCASGLSREQREQYFGPGTRLTVT.

This clonotype was counted many times. V and J are TRBV11-2 and TRBJ2-5; TRBD1 matches at 8 bases. Trimming at V came to 4 bases and at J to 6 bases, leaving 4 bases not matched to a gene. The CDR3 totals 13 residues. Germline V gives CDR1 SGHAT, CDR2 FQNNGV. This CDR3 is CASSYTGGKTQYF. DNA of the CDR3: TGTGCCAGCAGCTATACAGGGGGGAAGACCCAGTACTTC.

This sequence joins TRBV5-1 and TRBJ1-2, with D perhaps matching TRBD1 (6 bases). Germline assignment: CDR1 SGHRS and CDR2 YFSETQ. This CDR3 region has 14 residues. With 3 bases removed from V and 2 bases from J, the gap between germline ends came to 11 bases. CDR3 amino acids: CASSSRQGNYGYTF. The DNA for the CDR3 is TGCGCCAGCAGCTCCCGTCAGGGGAACTATGGCTACACCTTC.